This T cell receptor (beta chain) was profiled in a study of blood T cell repertoires in COVID-19. Background on the study: The United States, Italy and Spain supplied acute and convalescent COVID-19 samples. Sources were T cells, B-cell-depleted T cells, or PBMCs; the material itself was cDNA or gDNA.

Authors' methods: Nucleated cell number was recorded as an estimate derived from reference gene primer amplification. Profiling relied on immunoSEQ multiplex PCR, and the TCRdb table lists in-frame clones only, not all of them. V and J calls and clone size are as listed in that table; D and trimming were resolved from the DNA. The sample includes 100,000 to 120,000 clones, 75% to 90% of them seen just once. CDR3 size: 12 residues. V trimming: 9 bases; J trimming: 3 bases; junction bases outside the gene matches: 4. CDR1 is LNHDA, CDR2 SQIVND, per germline (reference sequence). Input material: peripheral blood. This chain connects TRBV19 to TRBJ1-2, with 7 bases lining up with TRBD1. The receptor was isolated from a middle-aged woman with acute or convalescent COVID-19. This CDR3 is CASLRGDYGYTF. The CDR3 DNA is TGTGCCAGCCTCAGGGGGGACTATGGCTACACCTTC.